This is a list of T cell receptor beta chains from one sample in a study of shared clonotypes between healthy human individuals. Clones were read by immunoSEQ multiplex PCR, and TCRdb kept only the in-frame ones, dropping some. The sample consists of about 2,500,000 clones, 85% to 95% of them appearing once. The specimen was naive CD4+ T cells sorted from blood. The receptors here all came from a man between 18 and 29 years old in good health. Both conserved end residues are part of each CDR3. The D gene is left open where the match is weak. Size tells how often a clone was seen (once, few, many) or the class of an expanded clone, and some rows leave it out.

>TRBJ2-6|NA|TRBV11-2|NA
CASRPRDRLYSGANVLTF
TGTGCCAGCAGGCCCCGCGACCGGCTATACTCTGGGGCCAACGTCCTGACTTTC
>TRBJ2-7|NA|TRBV25-1|NA
CASSAVDGSYGYEQYF
TGTGCCAGCAGTGCCGTCGACGGGTCGTACGGCTACGAGCAGTACTTC
>TRBJ1-3|TRBD1|TRBV10-3|NA
CAIRATGDWNTIYF
TGTGCCATCAGGGCTACAGGGGATTGGAACACCATATATTTT
>TRBJ2-7|NA|TRBV5-1|once
CASSTEGRGEQYF
TGCGCCAGCAGCACCGAAGGCCGGGGCGAGCAGTACTTC
>TRBJ1-5|TRBD1|TRBV7-9|NA
CASSYGTGALNQPQHF
TGTGCCAGCAGCTACGGGACAGGGGCCCTCAATCAGCCCCAGCATTTT
>TRBJ1-1|NA|TRBV6-1|NA
CATWPQGLTEAFF
TGTGCTACCTGGCCCCAGGGGTTGACTGAAGCTTTCTTT
>TRBJ2-3|NA|TRBV11-3|NA
CASSPGGKHTDTQYF
TGTGCCAGCAGCCCGGGCGGGAAACACACAGATACGCAGTATTTT
>TRBJ2-1|NA|TRBV5-6|NA
CASSLHGATFTNEQFF
TGTGCCAGCAGCTTGCACGGGGCTACCTTTACCAATGAGCAGTTCTTC
>TRBJ2-7|NA|TRBV12-5|NA
CASGLGLNYEQYF
TGTGCTAGTGGTTTGGGCCTTAACTACGAGCAGTACTTC
>TRBJ2-2|NA|TRBV18|NA
CASSPPGTKKTGELFF
TGTGCCAGCTCACCACCCGGGACAAAAAAGACCGGGGAGCTGTTTTTT
>TRBJ1-6|NA|TRBV9|few
CASSLTDNNSPLHF
TGTGCCAGCAGTCTGACTGATAATAATTCACCCCTCCACTTT
>TRBJ2-3|NA|TRBV25-1|NA
CASSESARGADTQYF
TGTGCCAGCAGTGAGTCGGCTAGAGGCGCAGATACGCAGTATTTT
>TRBJ2-1|TRBD2|TRBV9|once
CASSPRPRLAAFNEQFF
TGTGCCAGCAGCCCCAGACCGAGACTAGCGGCCTTCAATGAGCAGTTCTTC
>TRBJ1-1|NA|TRBV30|many
CAWSGQANTEAFF
TGTGCCTGGAGTGGACAGGCGAACACTGAAGCTTTCTTT
>TRBJ1-5|TRBD1|TRBV19|few
CASRDLGGAQNQPQHF
TGTGCCAGTAGGGACCTAGGGGGCGCACAGAATCAGCCCCAGCATTTT
>TRBJ1-6|NA|TRBV14|NA
CASSGQMINSPLHF
TGTGCCAGCAGCGGACAGATGATTAATTCACCCCTCCACTTT
>TRBJ2-7|NA|TRBV6-1|NA
CASSGYLGYEQYF
TGTGCCAGCAGTGGTTACCTCGGCTACGAGCAGTACTTC
>TRBJ2-7|TRBD2|TRBV12-5|NA
CASGSVSTSAPYEQYF
TGTGCTAGTGGTTCCGTATCGACTAGCGCACCCTACGAGCAGTACTTC
>TRBJ2-7|TRBD2|TRBV11-2|NA
CASSFHHSSGRIYEQYF
TGTGCCAGCAGCTTCCATCACTCTAGCGGGAGGATTTACGAGCAGTACTTC
>TRBJ2-1|TRBD2|TRBV28|NA
CASSPGGPRYNEQFF
TGTGCCAGCAGCCCGGGAGGGCCACGGTACAATGAGCAGTTCTTC
>TRBJ2-2|TRBD1|TRBV5-1|NA
CASSPGQGNNGELFF
TGCGCCAGCAGCCCGGGACAGGGGAATAACGGGGAGCTGTTTTTT
>TRBJ1-1|TRBD1|TRBV5-1|NA
CASTFTGQGAMNTEAFF
TGCGCCAGCACCTTTACGGGACAGGGGGCAATGAACACTGAAGCTTTCTTT
>TRBJ2-7|NA|TRBV10-3|NA
CAISPEPSEQYF
TGTGCCATCAGTCCGGAACCCTCAGAGCAGTACTTC
>TRBJ1-2|NA|TRBV7-9|NA
CASSLVGAEASGYTF
TGTGCCAGCAGCTTAGTAGGGGCAGAAGCGTCTGGCTACACCTTC
>TRBJ2-1|NA|TRBV7-9|NA
CASSLQVYNEQFF
TGTGCCAGCAGCTTACAGGTTTACAATGAGCAGTTCTTC
>TRBJ2-1|TRBD2|TRBV18|NA
CASSGGSTQIYNEQFF
TGTGCCAGCTCGGGCGGGAGTACCCAAATCTACAATGAGCAGTTCTTC
>TRBJ2-4|NA|TRBV14|NA
CASSQALATNIQYF
TGTGCCAGCAGCCAAGCACTAGCTACAAACATTCAGTACTTC
>TRBJ2-3|NA|TRBV20-1|few
CSARGIDTQYF
TGCAGTGCTCGAGGTATAGATACGCAGTATTTT
>TRBJ2-5|NA|TRBV10-3|NA
CAINQQGGETQYF
TGTGCCATCAATCAACAGGGTGGGGAGACCCAGTACTTC
>TRBJ2-2|NA|TRBV5-1|NA
CASSLEGSGAGELFF
TGCGCCAGCAGCTTGGAAGGATCCGGGGCCGGGGAGCTGTTTTTT
>TRBJ2-7|TRBD2|TRBV5-1|NA
CASRVTSGSGYEQYF
TGCGCCAGCAGGGTTACTAGCGGGAGTGGGTACGAGCAGTACTTC
>TRBJ2-3|NA|TRBV6-5|NA
CASSINTPSTDTQYF
TGTGCCAGCAGCATAAACACACCTAGCACAGATACGCAGTATTTT
>TRBJ1-1|NA|TRBV18|NA
CASSLEIETEAFF
TGTGCCAGCTCACTAGAAATTGAGACTGAAGCTTTCTTT
>TRBJ2-3|TRBD2|TRBV5-1|NA
CASSLDSGRTDTQYF
TGCGCCAGCAGTCTGGATAGCGGGAGGACAGATACGCAGTATTTT
>TRBJ2-5|TRBD1|TRBV28|NA
CASRKSGTGQETQYF
TGTGCCAGCAGAAAGTCCGGGACAGGACAAGAGACCCAGTACTTC
>TRBJ1-6|NA|TRBV6-1|NA
CASSEAIWGESPLHF
TGTGCCAGCAGTGAAGCGATATGGGGGGAATCACCCCTCCACTTT
>TRBJ2-7|NA|TRBV19|NA
CASKGGGVAEDYEQYF
TGTGCCAGTAAAGGGGGTGGGGTAGCGGAAGACTACGAGCAGTACTTC
>TRBJ2-1|NA|TRBV5-1|NA
CASRSRGLSYNEQFF
TGCGCCAGCAGATCCAGGGGTCTCTCCTACAATGAGCAGTTCTTC
>TRBJ2-2|NA|TRBV10-1|NA
CATNPTNTGELFF
TGCGCCACCAACCCCACGAACACCGGGGAGCTGTTTTTT
>TRBJ2-1|TRBD2|TRBV30|NA
CAWSEGAGSYNEQFF
TGTGCCTGGAGTGAAGGAGCGGGGTCCTACAATGAGCAGTTCTTC
>TRBJ1-2|NA|TRBV11-2|NA
CASSTGLQSGYTF
TGTGCCAGCAGCACAGGCCTACAATCGGGCTACACCTTC
>TRBJ1-5|NA|TRBV19|once
CASGGAYSNQPQHF
TGTGCCAGTGGAGGGGCGTATAGCAATCAGCCCCAGCATTTT
>TRBJ1-2|NA|TRBV2|NA
CASRSLLVNYGYTF
TGTGCCAGCAGGTCCCTTTTAGTTAACTATGGCTACACCTTC
>TRBJ1-4|NA|TRBV27|NA
CASSLRGEGKLFF
TGTGCCAGCAGTTTACGGGGGGAGGGAAAACTGTTTTTT
>TRBJ1-6|NA|TRBV27|NA
CASSFQGNNSPLHF
TGTGCCAGCAGTTTCCAGGGAAACAATTCACCCCTCCACTTT
>TRBJ1-1|NA|TRBV19|NA
CASSIMGGNTEAFF
TGTGCCAGTAGTATTATGGGGGGTAACACTGAAGCTTTCTTT
>TRBJ1-1|NA|TRBV25-1|NA
CASSAKRGWNTEAFF
TGTGCCAGCAGTGCTAAAAGGGGCTGGAACACTGAAGCTTTCTTT
>TRBJ1-6|NA|TRBV5-8|NA
CASSFGRSPNSPLHF
TGTGCCAGCAGCTTTGGTAGGTCACCGAATTCACCCCTCCACTTT
>TRBJ2-3|TRBD2|TRBV5-4|NA
CASRSQSGADTQYF
TGTGCCAGCAGATCCCAAAGCGGGGCCGATACGCAGTATTTT
>TRBJ2-3|NA|TRBV30|NA
CAWSVDRRTDTQYF
TGTGCCTGGAGTGTAGACCGCCGGACAGATACGCAGTATTTT
>TRBJ1-4|TRBD1|TRBV7-9|NA
CASSGYATGVEKLFF
TGTGCCAGCAGCGGATATGCGACAGGGGTAGAAAAACTGTTTTTT
>TRBJ2-3|NA|TRBV5-6|once
CASSPEGDDTQYF
TGTGCCAGCAGCCCGGAGGGAGATGATACGCAGTATTTT
>TRBJ2-3|TRBD1|TRBV14|NA
CASSQDIRLAGGTDTQYF
TGTGCCAGCAGCCAAGATATCCGCCTTGCAGGGGGTACAGATACGCAGTATTTT
>TRBJ1-1|NA|TRBV7-3|NA
CASSLILGQKAFF
TGTGCCAGCAGCTTAATCCTCGGACAGAAAGCTTTCTTT
>TRBJ2-1|TRBD2|TRBV7-2|NA
CASRGLEGNEQFF
TGTGCCAGCAGAGGACTAGAGGGAAATGAGCAGTTCTTC
>TRBJ2-1|TRBD2|TRBV28|NA
CASSTTRGEFF
TGTGCCAGCAGCACGACCCGGGGGGAGTTCTTC
>TRBJ2-5|NA|TRBV9|NA
CASSAPYNQGQETQYF
TGTGCCAGCAGCGCCCCATACAACCAGGGCCAAGAGACCCAGTACTTC